The 8 T cell receptor beta chains below come from one sample, sequenced in a study of neoadjuvant anti-PD-1 for oral cavity cancer. Time point specified: after neoadjuvant nivolumab, at surgical resection. The repertoire was sequenced with immunoSEQ multiplex PCR; TCRdb's copy has only in-frame clones and lacks some. Of roughly 14,000 clones listed, 70% to 75% are singletons. The source was PBMCs, collected after nivolumab (anti-PD-1) treatment. These receptors were obtained from a person between 40 and 79 years old with oral cavity squamous cell carcinoma.

The gene calls are TRBV7-9 and TRBJ2-7; maybe TRBD2 (6 bases). CDR3 length: 14 amino acids. The germline V gene has CDR1 SEHNR and CDR2 FQNEAQ (reference sequence). The germline V and J ends were trimmed by 4 bases and 0 bases, with 10 bases remaining between them. The DNA of the CDR3 is TGTGCCAGCAGCTACGGGAGATTCTCCTACGAGCAGTACTTC. This translates into CASSYGRFSYEQYF.

This rearrangement joins TRBV9 to TRBJ2-2, with 8 bases that match TRBD2. The germline CDR1 and CDR2 sequences are SGDLS and YYNGEE. The J segment lost 0 bases and the V segment lost 1 base, leaving 5 bases of the junction unmatched. This CDR3 is built from 17 residues. CDR3 loop: CASSVPQAGANTGELFF. In DNA form, the CDR3 reads TGTGCCAGCAGCGTACCCCAAGCGGGAGCGAACACCGGGGAGCTGTTTTTT.

This clone turned up a few times. The V gene is TRBV7-3, the J gene TRBJ2-1; D possibly corresponds to TRBD1 (6 bases). Trimming stripped 5 bases from V and 8 bases from J, with 13 bases between. Germline V gene lookup returns CDR1 SGHTA and CDR2 FQGTGA. The CDR3 loop spans 13 amino acids. The CDR3 protein is CASSPEQGHEQFF. The CDR3 DNA reads TGTGCCAGCAGCCCCGAGCAGGGGCATGAGCAGTTCTTC.

The CDR3 loop reads CASSLGATLNTEAFF. CDR3 nucleotide sequence: TGCGCCAGCAGCTTGGGTGCGACCTTGAACACTGAAGCTTTCTTT. The chain is built from TRBV5-1 and TRBJ1-1; D gene unclear. Germline values: CDR1 SGHRS, CDR2 YFSETQ. The CDR3 has 15 residues. V was pared by 0 bases and J by 0 bases, with 9 bases between. Full variable domain (rest looked up from reference TRBV5-1 and TRBJ1-1): KAGVTQTPRYLIKTRGQQVTLSCSPISGHRSVSWYQQTPGQGLQFLFEYFSETQRNKGNFPGRFSGRQFSNSRSEMNVSTLELGDSALYLCASSLGATLNTEAFFGQGTRLTVV.

This clone was seen a single time. This chain links TRBV29-1 with TRBJ1-1, with a possible D match to TRBD1 (6 bases). The CDR3 spans 15 residues. CDR1 is SQVTM and CDR2 is ANQGSEA in the germline V gene. V lost 6 bases, J lost 11 bases, and 28 bases lay in between. The CDR3 DNA sequence: TGCAGCGTAGATTACAGGGCCCTCAGGGACAAGGGGGCTTTCTTT. This encodes CSVDYRALRDKGAFF.

V and J are TRBV5-1 and TRBJ2-1; D is perhaps TRBD1 (6 bases). Per the germline V gene, CDR1 is SGHRS and CDR2 is YFSETQ. V shed 0 bases and J shed 5 bases, with 15 bases lying between them. CDR3 length equals 16 residues. The CDR3 bases are TGCGCCAGCAGCTTGGAGGGACACCAATTACACAATGAGCAGTTCTTC. Its translation is CASSLEGHQLHNEQFF.

V is TRBV27 and J is TRBJ2-6, with D unresolved. The CDR3 runs to 15 residues. Per the germline V gene, CDR1 is MNHEY and CDR2 is SMNVEV (reference sequence). V shed 5 bases and J shed 2 bases, with 10 bases lying between them. DNA of the CDR3: TGTGCCAGCAGTCCCCGCGGCCCTGGGGCCAACGTCCTGACTTTC. Its protein product is CASSPRGPGANVLTF.

The chain joins TRBV5-4 to TRBJ2-2; D possibly corresponds to TRBD1 (6 bases). V lost 4 bases and J 4 bases, leaving 17 bases between the germline ends. CDR3 length: 16 residues. CDR1 and CDR2 (germline): SGHNT, YYREEE (reference sequence). The CDR3 coding sequence is TGTGCCAGCAGCCTAGGCGGTCTCAGGGGCACCGGGGAGCTGTTTTTT. This translates into CASSLGGLRGTGELFF.